The 9 T cell receptor beta chains listed next were all sequenced from one sample in a study of shared clonotypes between healthy human individuals. The table came from immunoSEQ multiplex PCR; TCRdb's copy has only in-frame clones and leaves some out. The table includes 110,000 or so clones, more than 65% detected once. Sequencing was performed on memory CD8+ T cells sorted from blood. Subset defined: CD45RO+ cells pooled with CCR7-negative TemRA cells. The receptors were gathered from a woman between 25 and 40 years old in good health.

The J gene is TRBJ2-1, the V gene TRBV5-1; D gene unclear. V lost 4 bases and J 2 bases, leaving 13 bases between the germline ends. The CDR3 is 15 amino acids. Germline CDR1 reads SGHRS; CDR2 reads YFSETQ. The CDR3 loop reads CASSPDSHAYNEQFF. The DNA for the CDR3 is TGCGCCAGCAGCCCTGACTCCCACGCCTACAATGAGCAGTTCTTC.

V gene TRBV28 combines with J gene TRBJ2-7; the D gene is possibly TRBD2 (6 bases). Germline V gene data show CDR1 as MDHEN and CDR2 as SYDVKM. The ends were cut back, 5 bases at V and 0 bases at J, with 20 bases in the middle. The CDR3 has 17 amino acids. The CDR3 here is CASSPTVRLLASYEQYF. CDR3 coding DNA: TGTGCCAGCAGTCCCACCGTCAGACTACTAGCCTCCTACGAGCAGTACTTC.

The rearrangement links TRBV7-9 to TRBJ2-3, with D uncertain. There are 16 residues in the CDR3. Germline values: CDR1 SEHNR, CDR2 FQNEAQ (reference sequence). Trimming pared 1 base from V and 2 bases from J, leaving 13 bases between. This CDR3 reads CASSLVQGSHTDTQYF. In nucleotides, the CDR3 is TGTGCCAGCAGCTTAGTTCAAGGCAGTCACACAGATACGCAGTATTTT.

J is TRBJ2-1 and V is TRBV29-1, with a possible D match to TRBD2 (6 bases). V lost 6 bases to trimming and J lost 1 base, with 16 bases between them. From germline, CDR1 is SQVTM and CDR2 ANQGSEA. This CDR3 is 15 amino acids long. In DNA form, the CDR3 reads TGCAGCGTCGATGATCGGGACTCGTCCTACAATGAGCAGTTCTTC. Residues: CSVDDRDSSYNEQFF.

This chain uses TRBV10-2 with TRBJ1-5; D gene uncertain. Germline loops: CDR1 WSHSY, CDR2 SAAADI. This CDR3 is 16 amino acids long. V was trimmed by 2 bases and J by 0 bases, leaving 11 bases between them. The CDR3 loop reads CASSEQDGYSNQPQHF. The CDR3 nucleotides read TGCGCCAGCAGTGAGCAGGACGGGTATAGCAATCAGCCCCAGCATTTT.

This clone was recorded many times. This chain joins TRBV4-3 and TRBJ2-7; 10 bases fit TRBD1. Looked up from germline, CDR1 is LGHNA and CDR2 is YSLEER. This CDR3 is 15 amino acids long. Germline trimming cut 3 bases from V and 4 bases from J; bases unmatched to any gene: 6. CDR3 DNA sequence: TGCGCCAGCAGCCATGGACAGGGGGAGGGTTACGAGCAGTACTTC. Its protein is CASSHGQGEGYEQYF.

The chain links TRBV27 to TRBJ2-7; 13 positions agree with TRBD2. The CDR3 is 17 residues long. V trimming: 7 bases; J trimming: 3 bases; junction bases outside the gene matches: 12. Germline values: CDR1 MNHEY, CDR2 SMNVEV (reference sequence). The CDR3 DNA reads TGTGCCAGCATTACGGGACTAGCGGGATCACAAGGCTACGAGCAGTACTTC. It encodes CASITGLAGSQGYEQYF.

V is TRBV11-3 and J is TRBJ2-5; no firm D call. The J call may be wrong; the DNA end is better matched by TRBJ2-7. The CDR3 sequence is 13 residues long. Germline CDR1 SGHNT, CDR2 YENEEA. This chain's CDR3 is CASSLVPTGEQYF. CDR3 in DNA: TGTGCCAGCAGCTTAGTTCCGACGGGCGAGCAGTACTTC.

The rearrangement joins TRBV28 to TRBJ2-7, with 9 nucleotides matching TRBD1. J gave up 4 bases and V 4 bases, and 11 bases lay outside the gene matches. Per the germline V gene, CDR1 is MDHEN and CDR2 is SYDVKM. The CDR3 totals 16 residues. CDR3 nucleotides: TGTGCCAGCAGTTCTCCTGGGGGGACAGGGCTTTACGAGCAGTACTTC. Amino acid sequence: CASSSPGGTGLYEQYF.